This TCR beta chain was recorded in a study of cytomegalovirus exposure and HLA in healthy donors. Study-level points and caveats: Later analysis demonstrated an association between a missense DCLRE1C variant and TCR beta V- and J-gene trimming. Earlier results showed most TCR beta V segments being productive about 90% or about 30% of the time. Sequencing likely produced, as an artifact, a cluster of highly shared sequence variants.

To note about this clone: The target antigen is unknown.

CDR1 and CDR2 (germline): MRHNA, SNTAGT. Trimming cost V 5 bases and J 6 bases; bases outside gene matches: 8. This CDR3 has 15 residues. Use of 60 Vbeta and 13 Jbeta primers characterized the PCR. TCRdb's table, derived via immunoSEQ multiplex PCR, lists solely in-frame clones and lacks some. The profile shows over 150,000 clones, less than 85% of them singletons. The gene calls are TRBV6-4 and TRBJ2-1, with 9 nucleotides matching TRBD1. The specimen was PBMCs. This sequence was found in a boy between 2 and 15 years old in good health and CMV-seronegative. CDR3 loop: CASSIRDRDGNEQFF. The CDR3 DNA reads TGTGCCAGCAGTATCCGGGACAGGGATGGCAATGAGCAGTTCTTC.